This T cell receptor (beta chain) came from a study of vaccination and CD4 T cells after COVID-19. Looking at the study overall: Overlapping spike peptides from SARS-CoV-2, HCoV-NL63, HCoV-OC43 and HCoV-229E served to stimulate the cells.

Concerning this clonotype: Its matching antigen is unknown.

Treatment defined: roughly 10-day PBMC culture with coronavirus spike peptide pools or control peptides (ViraFEST assay). Cultured CD4+ T cell DNA was sequenced using the Oncomine TCR Beta short-read assay. In TCRdb, the PCR reads were re-called with MiXCR into one record per CDR3 protein. The repertoire consists of some 21,000 distinct CDR3 sequences, with 60% occurring once and the leading ten covering 13%. CDR1 and CDR2 from the germline V gene are SGHRS and YFSETQ. The CDR3 totals 15 residues. The V end was cut by 3 bases, the J end by 0 bases, with 11 bases between. The chain uses TRBV5-1 and TRBJ2-3; D perhaps matches TRBD1 (7 bases). The sequencing used CD4+ T cells from blood, cultured in vitro, collected after SARS-CoV-2 vaccination. The receptor's source is a human donor who received a COVID-19 vaccine. CDR3 protein: CASSSQGTSTDTQYF. CDR3 coding DNA: TGCGCCAGCAGCTCACAGGGGACTAGCACAGATACGCAGTATTTT.